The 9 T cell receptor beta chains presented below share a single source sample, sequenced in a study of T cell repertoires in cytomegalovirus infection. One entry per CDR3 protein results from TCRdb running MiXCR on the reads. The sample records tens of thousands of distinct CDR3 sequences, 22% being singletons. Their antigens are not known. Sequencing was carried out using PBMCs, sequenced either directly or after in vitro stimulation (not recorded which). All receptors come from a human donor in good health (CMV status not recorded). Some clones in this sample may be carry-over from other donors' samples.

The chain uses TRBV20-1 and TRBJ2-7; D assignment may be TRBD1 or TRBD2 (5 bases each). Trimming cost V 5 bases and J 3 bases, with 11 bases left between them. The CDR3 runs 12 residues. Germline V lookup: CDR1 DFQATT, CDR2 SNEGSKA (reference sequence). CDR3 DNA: TGCAGTGCTCGGGGCCATCACTACGAGCAGTACGTC. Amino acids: CSARGHHYEQYV.

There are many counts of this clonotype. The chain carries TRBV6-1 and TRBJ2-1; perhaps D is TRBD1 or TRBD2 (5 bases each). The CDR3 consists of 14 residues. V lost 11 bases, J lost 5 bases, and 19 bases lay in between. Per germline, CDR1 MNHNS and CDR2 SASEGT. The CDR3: CAAKEWDRNNEQFF. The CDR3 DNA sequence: TGTGCCGCCAAAGAGTGGGACCGCAACAATGAGCAGTTCTTC.

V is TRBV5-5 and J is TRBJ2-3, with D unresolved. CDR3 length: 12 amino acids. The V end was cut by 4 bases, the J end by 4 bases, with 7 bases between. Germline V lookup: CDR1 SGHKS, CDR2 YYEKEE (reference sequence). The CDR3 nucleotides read TGTGCCAGCAGCGGAGTCTCAGATACGCAGTATTTT. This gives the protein CASSGVSDTQYF.

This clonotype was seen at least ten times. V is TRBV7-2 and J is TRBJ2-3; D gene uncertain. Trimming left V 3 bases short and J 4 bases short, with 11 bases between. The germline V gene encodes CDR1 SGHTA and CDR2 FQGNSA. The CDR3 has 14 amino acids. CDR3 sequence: CASSLMVRPDTQYF. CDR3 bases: TGTGCCAGCAGCTTGATGGTGCGCCCAGATACGCAGTATTTT.

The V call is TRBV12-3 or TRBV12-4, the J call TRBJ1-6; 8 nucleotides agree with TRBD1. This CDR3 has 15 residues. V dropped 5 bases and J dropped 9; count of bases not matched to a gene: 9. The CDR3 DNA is TGTGCCAGCAGTCTTCGGTCCAGGGGGCCTTCACCCCTCCACTTT. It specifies CASSLRSRGPSPLHF.

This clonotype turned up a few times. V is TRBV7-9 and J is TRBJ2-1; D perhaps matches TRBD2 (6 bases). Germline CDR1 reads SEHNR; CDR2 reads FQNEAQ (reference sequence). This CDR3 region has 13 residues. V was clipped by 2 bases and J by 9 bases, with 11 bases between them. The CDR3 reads CASSLSGEAEQFF. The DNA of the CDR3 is TGTGCCAGCAGCTTATCCGGGGAGGCTGAGCAGTTCTTC.

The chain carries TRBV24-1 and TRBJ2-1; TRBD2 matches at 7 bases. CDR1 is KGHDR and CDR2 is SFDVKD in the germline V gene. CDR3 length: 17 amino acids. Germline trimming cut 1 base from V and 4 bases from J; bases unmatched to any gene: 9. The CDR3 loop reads CATSDFRRGTFYNEQFF. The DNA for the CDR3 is TGTGCCACCAGTGATTTTCGGCGGGGGACCTTTTACAATGAGCAGTTCTTC.

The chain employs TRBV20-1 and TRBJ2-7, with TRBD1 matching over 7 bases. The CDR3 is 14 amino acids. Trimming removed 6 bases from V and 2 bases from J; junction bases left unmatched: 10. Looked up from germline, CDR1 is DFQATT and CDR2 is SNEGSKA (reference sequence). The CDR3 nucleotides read TGCAGTGCGGCCGGGACAGCCAATGCCTACGAGCAGTACGTC. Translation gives CSAAGTANAYEQYV.

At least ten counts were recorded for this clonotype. The CDR3 region has the DNA TGTGCCAGCAGCTTAGGCTCTAGCGGGAGTGTCAACGAGCAGTACTTC. Its protein product is CASSLGSSGSVNEQYF. J is TRBJ2-7 and V is TRBV7-6, with 10 bases identical to TRBD2. This CDR3 comprises 16 residues. Germline CDR1 SGHVS, CDR2 FNYEAQ. V gave up 1 base and J gave up 5 bases; unmatched junction bases: 8.